This is a list of T cell receptor beta chains from one sample in a study of vaccination effects on CD4 cells after COVID-19. These receptors are not linked to any known antigen. Sequencing used immunoSEQ multiplex PCR; TCRdb keeps in-frame clones, though not all of them. The table lists 25,000 to 35,000 clones, approximately 70% of them singletons. The source material was CD4+ T cells from PBMCs cultured with HCoV-229E spike peptides, sampled after COVID-19 vaccination. The source of these receptors is a human donor who received a COVID-19 vaccine. The CDR3 runs from the conserved cysteine through the conserved F or W. Each record gives: CDR3 length, J gene, D gene, V gene, clone size, CDR3 protein, CDR3 DNA. A D gene is named only where the DNA matches it firmly. Clone sizes are given selectively: once, few, many, or a class where the clone is expanded.

17 | TRBJ2-3 | TRBD2 | TRBV5-1 | NA | CASRTGGGGPSTDTQYF | TGCGCCAGCAGGACCGGCGGGGGGGGACCTAGCACAGATACGCAGTATTTT
16 | TRBJ2-1 | TRBD2 | TRBV11-2 | NA | CASSLDPPTSGGKQFF | TGTGCCAGCAGCTTAGATCCCCCGACTAGCGGAGGAAAGCAGTTCTTC
12 | TRBJ2-4 | NA | TRBV29-1 | NA | CSVGTAKNIQYF | TGCAGCGTGGGGACAGCCAAAAACATTCAGTACTTC
15 | TRBJ1-5 | NA | TRBV6-5 | NA | CASTEAASVLQPQHF | TGTGCCAGCACGGAGGCCGCGAGTGTATTACAGCCCCAGCATTTT
16 | TRBJ2-7 | TRBD1 | TRBV3-1/TRBV3-2 | NA | CASSHLNLGQSYEQYF | TGTGCCAGCAGCCACCTGAACCTGGGACAGTCCTACGAGCAGTACTTC
14 | TRBJ2-7 | NA | TRBV19 | NA | CASSMSLEPEEQYF | TGTGCCAGTAGTATGAGCTTAGAGCCTGAGGAGCAGTACTTC
14 | TRBJ1-4 | NA | TRBV6-2/TRBV6-3 | few | CASSYAPVGEKLFF | TGTGCCAGCAGTTACGCCCCAGTTGGTGAAAAACTGTTTTTT
15 | TRBJ2-7 | NA | TRBV7-9 | NA | CASSLEGGRGYEQYF | TGTGCCAGCAGCTTAGAAGGCGGCAGGGGCTACGAGCAGTACTTC
13 | TRBJ1-1 | NA | TRBV11-1 | NA | CASSFGHNTEAFF | TGTGCCAGCAGCTTTGGACATAACACTGAAGCTTTCTTT
13 | TRBJ2-1 | NA | TRBV2 | NA | CASSEGLAVEQFF | TGTGCCAGCAGTGAAGGTCTTGCGGTTGAGCAGTTCTTC
14 | TRBJ2-1 | TRBD1 | TRBV5-1 | NA | CASNTGQGGNEQFF | TGCGCCAGCAACACGGGACAGGGTGGCAATGAGCAGTTCTTC
13 | TRBJ1-5 | NA | TRBV30 | NA | CAWSVGENQPQHF | TGTGCCTGGAGTGTGGGGGAAAATCAGCCCCAGCATTTT
17 | TRBJ1-3 | NA | TRBV19 | NA | CASSIDGGRISGNTIYF | TGTGCCAGTAGTATAGATGGAGGGCGGATCTCTGGAAACACCATATATTTT
12 | TRBJ1-1 | NA | TRBV7-9 | NA | CASSLGLASAFF | TGTGCCAGCAGCTTAGGACTGGCGTCAGCTTTCTTT
16 | TRBJ1-2 | NA | TRBV6-1 | NA | CASSDAVQTGKGGYTF | TGTGCCAGCAGTGATGCGGTCCAAACAGGGAAGGGTGGCTACACCTTC
17 | TRBJ1-5 | NA | TRBV19 | NA | CASSIDVAGTLNQPQHF | TGTGCCAGTAGTATAGACGTCGCCGGGACATTGAATCAGCCCCAGCATTTT
12 | TRBJ1-4 | NA | TRBV12-3/TRBV12-4 | NA | CASSFDQLKLFF | TGTGCCAGCAGTTTCGACCAGCTGAAACTGTTTTTT
16 | TRBJ1-5 | TRBD1 | TRBV7-9 | NA | CASSLATGGVNQPQHF | TGTGCCAGCAGCTTAGCGACAGGGGGAGTCAATCAGCCCCAGCATTTT
14 | TRBJ2-2 | NA | TRBV10-1 | few | CASSLTGPGGELFF | TGCGCCAGCAGTCTGACAGGACCAGGCGGGGAGCTGTTTTTT
14 | TRBJ1-2 | NA | TRBV3-1/TRBV3-2 | NA | CASSQTQGVYGYTF | TGTGCCAGCAGCCAGACCCAGGGTGTCTATGGCTACACCTTC
14 | TRBJ2-1 | NA | TRBV6-5 | NA | CASYDRSSYNEQFF | TGTGCCAGCTATGACAGGAGCTCCTACAATGAGCAGTTCTTC
13 | TRBJ1-2 | NA | TRBV28 | once | CASSLRRNYGYTF | TGTGCCAGCAGTTTACGAAGAAACTATGGCTACACCTTC
14 | TRBJ2-1 | TRBD1 | TRBV18 | NA | CASSPGTGRDEQFF | TGTGCCAGCTCCCCTGGGACAGGGCGGGATGAGCAGTTCTTC
13 | TRBJ1-5 | NA | TRBV9 | once | CASSGRDSQPQHF | TGTGCCAGCAGCGGACGAGACAGTCAGCCCCAGCATTTT
17 | TRBJ2-2 | NA | TRBV10-1 | few | CASSESPEMPNTGELFF | TGCGCCAGCAGTGAGTCCCCCGAGATGCCGAACACCGGGGAGCTGTTTTTT
15 | TRBJ2-3 | NA | TRBV12-5 | NA | CASGLVGGSADTQYF | TGTGCTAGTGGTTTGGTTGGGGGTAGCGCAGATACGCAGTATTTT
13 | TRBJ2-7 | NA | TRBV6-2/TRBV6-3 | NA | CASSLTGSYEQYF | TGTGCCAGCAGTTTGACAGGCTCCTACGAGCAGTACTTC